This entry concerns a single TCR beta chain. Its antigen remains undetermined. No per-base quality is available; no much larger clone lies one base away. TCR CDR3 regions were amplified from genomic DNA by multiplex PCR using the deep immunoSEQ assay. Extracted genomic DNA from each cell subset was distributed evenly across all wells of several immunoSEQ 96-well plates, and each plate was treated as a replicate. For sorted subsets, 200 ng of genomic DNA, equivalent to tens of thousands of T cell genomes, went into each replicate PCR. Purified libraries were quantified with a Qubit 3.0 fluorometer, sized on a Bioanalyzer 2100, and re-quantified with the KAPA Library Quantification kit. Each immunoSEQ 96-well plate was sequenced on its own single-read 150-cycle Illumina NextSeq 550 flow cell. The study's own analysis went as follows. Because the immunoSEQ output included only junctional sequences and no quality scores, the filtering could not be the same as the filtering used for full-length reads. Sequences were annotated with PyIR, a Python wrapper for IgBLAST v1.9, using IMGT germline references to assign V/J genes and CDR3. Reads with weak V/J assignments (E-value above 1e-6), missing CDR3, stop codons, out-of-frame junctions, or ambiguous translated residues were removed. V3J clonotypes were defined as sequences sharing the same inferred V gene, J gene, and CDR3 amino acid sequence. Percentage overlap between repertoires was computed as shared unique clonotypes divided by the size of the smaller repertoire. Richness of each repertoire was evaluated using RTK rarefaction, the Chao1 estimator, and Recon v2.1 estimates of unobserved clonotypes. Generation probabilities for all TCRbeta clonotypes obtained by the gDNA method from a handful of donors were computed using OLGA. The table was pulled from immuneACCESS by TCRdb, which kept in-frame rearrangements only. Such tables lose some clones; where checked, under half of the loss comes from unresolved V genes, and the rest has no known cause. V, J and clone size are taken as reported in that table, and D and trimming were inferred from the DNA itself. The sample table shows about 1 million clones, and about 74% are seen once. The ten largest clones capture approximately 1.5% of the sample.

Healthy HIV-negative adults with no recently reported acute infections or vaccinations were included as donors. Only Caucasian adults living in Nashville, Tennessee, USA were represented among the donors. CD4+ T cells were enriched through magnetic negative selection, after which naive cells were positively selected on CD45RA and the remaining negative fraction served as the memory subset. Blood was obtained by leukapheresis, after which PBMCs were separated by Ficoll-Histopaque density gradient centrifugation and cryopreserved in liquid nitrogen vapor phase. Purity and quantity of every magnetically sorted T cell population were checked by analytical flow cytometry. Genomic DNA was isolated from every sorted fraction and measured by UV absorbance on a Nanodrop 2000c. This specimen comes from a study of shared clonotypes between healthy human individuals (dated by TCRdb to 2020 to 2022). Describing the broader study: The cohort comprised a couple of women and a few men aged 18 to 49 years. Per donor, three plates each were used for CD4 naive and CD4 memory, two for CD8 naive, and one for CD8 memory. Blood TCR repertoires of four to six healthy adults were deeply sequenced to estimate repertoire size and the extent of clonotype sharing between individuals. Different laboratories and diverse techniques were used to prepare libraries and sequence TCR repertoires, to increase sequencing depth and limit assay-specific biases. Each donor's leukapheresis produced roughly between roughly 0.94 and 9.5 billion PBMCs.

Points the paper makes about the study in general: Larger estimated clonotype richness was generally found for naive subsets than for memory subsets. Pairwise subsampling indicated that sequencing depth was expected to affect the degree of clonotype sharing among donors. Across a handful of donors, approximately 4.9% of naive CD4, 3% to 4% of naive CD8, 2% to 2.5% of memory CD4, and under 0.45% of memory CD8 clonotypes were shared. Only blood was sampled, and tissue TCR repertoires likely differ from those in blood. Compared with non-shared clonotypes, the clonotypes found in all four sorted-subset donors had higher generation probabilities. Even with the large sequencing depth, rarefaction of the sorted-subset datasets indicated that sequencing was incomplete. The small number of donors limited the genetic and exposure-history diversity represented.

Via the germline V gene, CDR1 is SGHTA and CDR2 FQGNSA. Germline trimming: 5 bases from V, 9 bases from J; junction bases outside gene matches: 6. Including cysteine and phenylalanine, the CDR3 has 14 amino acids. Kept here is only the CDR3 DNA, which spans 42 bases and is read in frame from base 1. The sequence was obtained from a man younger than 35 in good health. The sequenced material came from memory CD4+ T cells sorted from blood. Taken with the paper, the label for cell subset or site translates to: CD45RA-negative fraction. Rearrangement joined TRBV7-2 to TRBJ1-6, and 8 junction bases match TRBD1. The DNA reads TGTGCCAGCAGCCGCGGACAGGGCGGTTCACCCCTCCACTTT. Translated, it reads CASSRGQGGSPLHF. Joined to the reference TRBV7-2 and TRBJ1-6 proteins, this CDR3 gives the full variable domain: GAGVSQSPSNKVTEKGKDVELRCDPISGHTALYWYRQSLGQGLEFLIYFQGNSAPDKSGLPSDRFSAERTGGSVSTLTIQRTQQEDSAVYLCASSRGQGGSPLHFGNGTRLTVT.